This T cell receptor (beta chain) was sequenced for a study of control samples from healthy donors and cancer patients. Germline-derived CDR1 and CDR2 are SGHDT and YYEEEE. With 6 bases removed from V and 4 bases from J, the gap between germline ends came to 25 bases. The CDR3 totals 17 residues. Produced via immunoSEQ multiplex PCR; TCRdb's table is partial and in-frame only. The data contain around 100,000 clones, over 75% of them singletons. The sequence derives from a woman aged 45-65 years in good health. The chain recombines TRBV5-6 with TRBJ1-1; D possibly corresponds to TRBD1 (6 bases). Input material: blood. CDR3 residues: CASTHSARTVRGTEAFF. As DNA, the CDR3 is TGTGCCAGCACCCATTCGGCGCGGACTGTCAGGGGCACTGAAGCTTTCTTT.